A selection of T cell receptor beta chains follows, all from one sample in a study of control samples from healthy donors and cancer patients. Profiled with immunoSEQ multiplex PCR; TCRdb holds only in-frame clones, not every one. This sample yields about 69,000 clones, of which roughly 91% are seen a single time; around 19% belongs to the top ten. The material sequenced was PBMCs. Source of these receptors: a man between 60 and 75 years old with lung cancer. Each CDR3 is given with its conserved first and last residue. Each record gives: J gene, V gene, D gene, clone size, CDR3 length, CDR3 protein, CDR3 DNA. The D gene is left open where the match is weak. Clone size appears in some rows only: once, few, many, or a class for an expanded clone.

J: TRBJ2-5; V: TRBV10-3; D: TRBD2; size: -; length: 16; CDR3: CAISSSGGTSGETQYF; DNA: TGTGCCATCAGTTCTAGCGGGGGGACGTCAGGAGAGACCCAGTACTTC
J: TRBJ1-2; V: TRBV9; D: -; size: -; length: 13; CDR3: CASSAEVNYGYTF; DNA: TGTGCCAGCAGCGCCGAGGTTAACTATGGCTACACCTTC
J: TRBJ2-2; V: TRBV9; D: -; size: -; length: 17; CDR3: CASSVDAVGLLTGELFF; DNA: TGTGCCAGCAGCGTTGATGCGGTTGGGTTATTAACCGGGGAGCTGTTTTTT
J: TRBJ1-1; V: TRBV5-1; D: -; size: once; length: 14; CDR3: CASSQGGRVFEAFF; DNA: TGCGCCAGCAGCCAGGGTGGGAGGGTCTTTGAAGCTTTCTTT
J: TRBJ1-4; V: TRBV5-5; D: -; size: -; length: 17; CDR3: CASSSMRGGSTNEKLFF; DNA: TGTGCCAGCAGCAGTATGAGGGGGGGTTCGACTAATGAAAAACTGTTTTTT
J: TRBJ1-2; V: TRBV27; D: TRBD1; size: -; length: 13; CDR3: CASSAGQGSGYTF; DNA: TGTGCCAGCAGTGCAGGACAGGGATCGGGCTACACCTTC
J: TRBJ2-7; V: TRBV4-1; D: -; size: -; length: 13; CDR3: CASSQGAPYEQYF; DNA: TGCGCCAGCAGCCAAGGTGCCCCCTACGAGCAGTACTTC
J: TRBJ1-2; V: TRBV7-2; D: -; size: once; length: 14; CDR3: CASSLSGGGYGYTF; DNA: TGTGCCAGCAGCTTATCCGGTGGCGGCTATGGCTACACCTTC
J: TRBJ1-2; V: TRBV5-1; D: -; size: -; length: 15; CDR3: CASSLVDGAPHGYTF; DNA: TGCGCCAGCAGCTTGGTTGATGGGGCGCCCCATGGCTACACCTTC
J: TRBJ1-4; V: TRBV27; D: -; size: once; length: 17; CDR3: CASSPVPATETNEKLFF; DNA: TGTGCCAGCAGTCCCGTCCCCGCGACGGAGACGAATGAAAAACTGTTTTTT
J: TRBJ2-5; V: TRBV7-7; D: -; size: -; length: 14; CDR3: CASSKTGIQETQYF; DNA: TGTGCCAGCAGCAAAACAGGAATTCAAGAGACCCAGTACTTC
J: TRBJ2-3; V: TRBV3-1/TRBV3-2; D: TRBD2; size: -; length: 15; CDR3: CASSYNQPGGDTQYF; DNA: TGTGCCAGCAGCTATAACCAACCGGGGGGAGATACGCAGTATTTT
J: TRBJ2-5; V: TRBV12-5; D: -; size: once; length: 15; CDR3: CASGLGRTDQETQYF; DNA: TGTGCTAGTGGTTTGGGGCGGACGGATCAAGAGACCCAGTACTTC
J: TRBJ1-4; V: TRBV2; D: -; size: -; length: 16; CDR3: CASSVRRGATNEKLFF; DNA: TGTGCCAGCAGTGTGAGGCGGGGCGCAACTAATGAAAAACTGTTTTTT
J: TRBJ1-2; V: TRBV5-6; D: -; size: -; length: 13; CDR3: CASSIGVAEGYTF; DNA: TGTGCCAGCAGCATTGGGGTGGCGGAGGGCTACACCTTC
J: TRBJ2-1; V: TRBV25-1; D: -; size: -; length: 13; CDR3: CASSEHPWNEQFF; DNA: TGTGCCAGCAGTGAGCACCCGTGGAATGAGCAGTTCTTC
J: TRBJ1-4; V: TRBV19; D: -; size: -; length: 15; CDR3: CASSTGPAANEKLFF; DNA: TGTGCCAGTAGTACAGGTCCGGCAGCTAATGAAAAACTGTTTTTT
J: TRBJ2-2; V: TRBV6-5; D: TRBD1; size: once; length: 14; CDR3: CASSTTGLPGELFF; DNA: TGTGCCAGCAGTACGACAGGGTTACCCGGGGAGCTGTTTTTT
J: TRBJ1-1; V: TRBV7-3; D: -; size: -; length: 13; CDR3: CASSLTTNTEAFF; DNA: TGTGCCAGCAGCTTAACGACAAACACTGAAGCTTTCTTT
J: TRBJ1-5; V: TRBV6-5; D: -; size: -; length: 15; CDR3: CASSLEGQRGQPQHF; DNA: TGTGCCAGCAGTTTAGAGGGCCAGAGGGGTCAGCCCCAGCATTTT
J: TRBJ1-1; V: TRBV25-1; D: -; size: -; length: 12; CDR3: CASSSALGEAFF; DNA: TGTGCCAGCAGTTCTGCCCTGGGTGAAGCTTTCTTT
J: TRBJ2-1; V: TRBV4-1; D: -; size: -; length: 16; CDR3: CASSQSLTSAYNEQFF; DNA: TGCGCCAGCAGCCAGAGTTTGACGTCGGCCTACAATGAGCAGTTCTTC
J: TRBJ2-3; V: TRBV7-3; D: TRBD1; size: -; length: 14; CDR3: CASNTGVSTDTQYF; DNA: TGTGCCAGCAACACAGGGGTGAGCACAGATACGCAGTATTTT
J: TRBJ1-6; V: TRBV6-2/TRBV6-3; D: -; size: -; length: 11; CDR3: CASSPRGPLHF; DNA: TGTGCCAGCAGTCCGAGGGGTCCCCTCCACTTT
J: TRBJ1-2; V: TRBV5-4; D: -; size: -; length: 14; CDR3: CASSSNLNNYGYTF; DNA: TGTGCCAGCAGCTCCAATTTAAATAACTATGGCTACACCTTC
J: TRBJ1-2; V: TRBV24-1; D: TRBD1; size: -; length: 15; CDR3: CATSEQTGGTHGYTF; DNA: TGTGCCACCAGTGAACAGACAGGGGGAACTCATGGCTACACCTTC
J: TRBJ2-5; V: TRBV9; D: -; size: -; length: 15; CDR3: CASSVAGADQETQYF; DNA: TGTGCCAGCAGCGTAGCTGGGGCAGATCAAGAGACCCAGTACTTC
J: TRBJ1-3; V: TRBV5-1; D: -; size: -; length: 14; CDR3: CASSRGASGNTIYF; DNA: TGCGCCAGCAGCCGGGGGGCTTCTGGAAACACCATATATTTT
J: TRBJ2-1; V: TRBV5-1; D: TRBD1; size: -; length: 16; CDR3: CASSFSGTGSYNEQFF; DNA: TGCGCCAGCAGCTTTTCCGGGACAGGGTCCTACAATGAGCAGTTCTTC
J: TRBJ2-3; V: TRBV27; D: TRBD2; size: -; length: 17; CDR3: CASSLTRTGGGTDTQYF; DNA: TGTGCCAGCAGTTTAACGAGGACCGGGGGGGGCACAGATACGCAGTATTTT
J: TRBJ1-4; V: TRBV7-5; D: -; size: -; length: 15; CDR3: CARSRQGEEDEKLFF; DNA: TGTGCCAGAAGTCGACAGGGGGAAGAGGACGAAAAACTGTTTTTT
J: TRBJ2-2; V: TRBV5-6; D: -; size: -; length: 15; CDR3: CASSRRERNTGELFF; DNA: TGTGCCAGCAGCAGGAGGGAGAGGAACACCGGGGAGCTGTTTTTT
J: TRBJ2-3; V: TRBV4-2; D: TRBD2; size: -; length: 14; CDR3: CASSLGTSGDTQYF; DNA: TGTGCCAGCAGCCTAGGGACTAGCGGGGATACGCAGTATTTT
J: TRBJ2-7; V: TRBV6-1; D: -; size: -; length: 15; CDR3: CASSDFGGPSYEQYF; DNA: TGTGCCAGCAGTGATTTCGGGGGACCCTCCTACGAGCAGTACTTC
J: TRBJ2-1; V: TRBV11-2; D: -; size: once; length: 14; CDR3: CASSLDALSGEQFF; DNA: TGTGCCAGCAGCTTAGACGCCCTCTCGGGGGAGCAGTTCTTC
J: TRBJ1-1; V: TRBV7-3; D: -; size: -; length: 15; CDR3: CASSPQGLRNTEAFF; DNA: TGTGCCAGCAGCCCGCAGGGTTTACGGAACACTGAAGCTTTCTTT
J: TRBJ2-3; V: TRBV27; D: TRBD2; size: once; length: 15; CDR3: CASRALSGGRNTQYF; DNA: TGTGCCAGCCGGGCGTTATCGGGGGGGCGAAATACGCAGTATTTT
J: TRBJ2-1; V: TRBV6-6; D: -; size: -; length: 13; CDR3: CASSVQGGNEQFF; DNA: TGTGCCAGCAGTGTACAGGGGGGGAATGAGCAGTTCTTC
J: TRBJ2-3; V: TRBV11-2; D: TRBD2; size: once; length: 15; CDR3: CASSASGGAGDTQYF; DNA: TGTGCCAGCAGCGCGAGCGGGGGGGCCGGGGATACGCAGTATTTT
J: TRBJ1-2; V: TRBV18; D: -; size: -; length: 13; CDR3: CASSSGPNYGYTF; DNA: TGTGCCAGCTCATCGGGCCCTAACTATGGCTACACCTTC
J: TRBJ2-3; V: TRBV24-1; D: -; size: -; length: 14; CDR3: CATSDLPAQDTQYF; DNA: TGTGCCACCAGTGATTTGCCGGCACAAGATACGCAGTATTTT
J: TRBJ1-1; V: TRBV7-9; D: TRBD1; size: -; length: 16; CDR3: CASSLADREMNTEAFF; DNA: TGTGCCAGCAGCTTAGCGGACAGGGAGATGAACACTGAAGCTTTCTTT
J: TRBJ1-1; V: TRBV19; D: -; size: -; length: 15; CDR3: CASSIEPGVDTEAFF; DNA: TGTGCCAGTAGTATAGAGCCGGGGGTGGACACTGAAGCTTTCTTT
J: TRBJ2-3; V: TRBV9; D: -; size: -; length: 14; CDR3: CASSVAASTDTQYF; DNA: TGTGCCAGCAGCGTAGCGGCTAGCACAGATACGCAGTATTTT
J: TRBJ1-2; V: TRBV7-9; D: -; size: -; length: 14; CDR3: CASSLPPGDYGYTF; DNA: TGTGCCAGCAGCTTACCGCCGGGAGACTATGGCTACACCTTC
J: TRBJ2-2; V: TRBV18; D: TRBD1; size: -; length: 13; CDR3: CASSPGTAGELFF; DNA: TGTGCCAGCTCACCAGGGACAGCCGGGGAGCTGTTTTTT
J: TRBJ1-3; V: TRBV30; D: TRBD1; size: once; length: 16; CDR3: CAWKGTEQLSGNTIYF; DNA: TGTGCCTGGAAGGGGACAGAACAACTCTCTGGAAACACCATATATTTT
J: TRBJ2-7; V: TRBV9; D: TRBD1; size: -; length: 15; CDR3: CASSATGTAFYEQYF; DNA: TGTGCCAGCAGCGCCACCGGGACAGCTTTCTACGAGCAGTACTTC
J: TRBJ1-1; V: TRBV27; D: -; size: -; length: 13; CDR3: CASSPLGNTEAFF; DNA: TGTGCCAGCAGTCCTTTGGGGAACACTGAAGCTTTCTTT
J: TRBJ2-5; V: TRBV5-1; D: -; size: once; length: 17; CDR3: CASSSGGQKIKGETQYF; DNA: TGCGCCAGCAGCTCGGGCGGACAGAAGATTAAAGGAGAGACCCAGTACTTC
J: TRBJ1-1; V: TRBV4-2; D: -; size: -; length: 16; CDR3: CASSQGGGFMNTEAFF; DNA: TGTGCCAGCAGCCAAGGGGGGGGGTTCATGAACACTGAAGCTTTCTTT
J: TRBJ1-1; V: TRBV5-1; D: -; size: -; length: 14; CDR3: CASSLEGSGTEAFF; DNA: TGCGCCAGCAGCTTGGAGGGGAGCGGAACTGAAGCTTTCTTT
J: TRBJ2-1; V: TRBV6-5; D: -; size: -; length: 11; CDR3: CATRSYNEQFF; DNA: TGTGCCACCCGAAGTTACAATGAGCAGTTCTTC
J: TRBJ1-2; V: TRBV28; D: -; size: -; length: 12; CDR3: CASSPVSYGYTF; DNA: TGTGCCAGCAGTCCCGTCAGCTATGGCTACACCTTC
J: TRBJ2-3; V: TRBV15; D: -; size: -; length: 15; CDR3: CATSRARSYTDTQYF; DNA: TGTGCCACCAGCCGGGCCCGGAGTTACACAGATACGCAGTATTTT
J: TRBJ1-5; V: TRBV9; D: -; size: -; length: 13; CDR3: CASSVVEGSPQHF; DNA: TGTGCCAGCAGCGTAGTAGAAGGGTCACCCCAGCATTTT
J: TRBJ1-6; V: TRBV24-1; D: -; size: -; length: 15; CDR3: CATSDSRTVNSPLHF; DNA: TGTGCCACCAGTGATTCAAGGACGGTGAATTCACCCCTCCACTTT